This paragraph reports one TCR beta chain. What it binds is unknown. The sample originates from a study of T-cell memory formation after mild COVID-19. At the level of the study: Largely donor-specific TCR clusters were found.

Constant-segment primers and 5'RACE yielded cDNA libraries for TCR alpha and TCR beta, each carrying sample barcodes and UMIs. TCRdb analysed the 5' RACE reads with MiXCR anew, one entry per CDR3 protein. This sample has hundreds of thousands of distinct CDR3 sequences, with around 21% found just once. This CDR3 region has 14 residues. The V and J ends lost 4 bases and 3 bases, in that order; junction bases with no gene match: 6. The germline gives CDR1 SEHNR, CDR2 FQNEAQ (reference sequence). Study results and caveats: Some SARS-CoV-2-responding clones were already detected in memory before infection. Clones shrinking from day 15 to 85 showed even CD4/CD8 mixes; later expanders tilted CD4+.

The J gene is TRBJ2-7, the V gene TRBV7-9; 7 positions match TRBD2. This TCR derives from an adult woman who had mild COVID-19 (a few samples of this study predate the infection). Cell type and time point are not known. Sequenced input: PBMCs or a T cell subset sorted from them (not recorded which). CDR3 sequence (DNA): TGTGCCAGCAGCTCGGGAGGCCCCCTCTACGAGCAGTACTTC. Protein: CASSSGGPLYEQYF.